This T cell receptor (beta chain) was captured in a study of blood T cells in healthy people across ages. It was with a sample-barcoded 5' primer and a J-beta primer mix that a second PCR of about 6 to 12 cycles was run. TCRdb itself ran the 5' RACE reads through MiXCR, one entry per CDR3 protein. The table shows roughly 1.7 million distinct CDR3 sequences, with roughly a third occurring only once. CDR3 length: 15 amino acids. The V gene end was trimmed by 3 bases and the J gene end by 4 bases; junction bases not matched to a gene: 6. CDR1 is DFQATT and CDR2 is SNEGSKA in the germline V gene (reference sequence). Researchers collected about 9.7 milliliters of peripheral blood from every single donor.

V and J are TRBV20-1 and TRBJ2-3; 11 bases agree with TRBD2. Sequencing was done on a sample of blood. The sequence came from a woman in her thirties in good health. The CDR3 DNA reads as TGCAGTGCTAGTAATCTAGCGGGAGGTGCAGATACGCAGTATTTT. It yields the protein CSASNLAGGADTQYF.